The 20 T cell receptor beta chains below all came from one sample that was sequenced in a study of T-cell memory formation after mild COVID-19. Each CDR3 protein is one row after TCRdb ran MiXCR on the 5' RACE reads. This table holds 200,000 or so distinct CDR3 sequences, roughly 10% found once. Sequenced: PBMCs or a T cell subset sorted from them (not recorded which). These receptors came from a man younger than 35 who had mild COVID-19 (a few samples of this study predate the infection). Cell type and time point are not known.

The chain combines TRBV5-1 with TRBJ2-2; the D call may be TRBD1 or TRBD2 (5 bases each). CDR1 and CDR2 (germline): SGHRS, YFSETQ. There are 14 residues in the CDR3. V dropped 9 bases and J dropped 0 bases, with 12 bases sitting between them. CDR3 loop: CATQQEANTGELFF. In DNA form, the CDR3 reads TGCGCCACCCAACAGGAGGCGAACACCGGGGAGCTGTTTTTT. Combining the CDR3 with reference TRBV5-1 and TRBJ2-2 gives the whole variable domain KAGVTQTPRYLIKTRGQQVTLSCSPISGHRSVSWYQQTPGQGLQFLFEYFSETQRNKGNFPGRFSGRQFSNSRSEMNVSTLELGDSALYLCATQQEANTGELFFGEGSRLTVL.

This clonotype appeared a few times. V gene TRBV20-1 combines with J gene TRBJ1-2; 7 bases map to TRBD1. V dropped 1 base and J dropped 7; count of bases not matched to a gene: 9. Germline V gene sequence: CDR1 DFQATT, CDR2 SNEGSKA (reference sequence). The length of the CDR3 is 14 residues. The CDR3 is CSARGHRGRSGYTF. CDR3 in DNA: TGCAGTGCTAGAGGGCACAGGGGTAGGAGTGGCTACACCTTC.

The gene calls are TRBV12-5 and TRBJ2-6, with D maybe TRBD1 (6 bases). The CDR3 extends over 21 amino acids. V lost 4 bases to trimming and J lost 2 bases, with 27 bases between them. Germline CDR1 reads LGHNT; CDR2 reads FRNRAP. The CDR3 reads CASGWAWSRGISQPGANVLTF. CDR3 nucleotides: TGTGCTAGTGGTTGGGCCTGGAGCAGGGGTATTAGTCAACCTGGGGCCAACGTCCTGACTTTC.

This clonotype was seen more than once but under ten times. The rearrangement links TRBV9 to TRBJ2-5; D not resolved. The CDR3 loop spans 17 amino acids. V lost 5 bases to trimming and J lost 4 bases, with 24 bases between them. Germline V gene lookup returns CDR1 SGDLS and CDR2 YYNGEE. CDR3 residues: CASSATSWQSSRETQYF. The DNA of the CDR3 is TGTGCCAGCAGTGCTACCTCCTGGCAGTCAAGCCGAGAGACCCAGTACTTC.

V usage is TRBV5-1 and J usage is TRBJ1-1; 9 nucleotides match TRBD1. Germline V gene data show CDR1 as SGHRS and CDR2 as YFSETQ. Trimming cost V 3 bases and J 10 bases; bases outside gene matches: 16. This CDR3 has 16 residues. Written as DNA, the CDR3 is TGCGCCAGCAGCTCCCAAACGCCGACAGGGGGGGACTCAGCTTTCTTT. Amino acid sequence: CASSSQTPTGGDSAFF.

As DNA, the CDR3 is TGTGCCTGGACAGGGGTAGGGGAAAAACTGTTTTTT. This sequence encodes CAWTGVGEKLFF. V is TRBV30 and J is TRBJ1-4; D perhaps matches TRBD1 (6 bases). The CDR3 has 12 amino acids. Trimming stripped 4 bases from V and 8 bases from J, with 11 bases between. CDR1 GTSNPN and CDR2 SVGIG come from the germline V gene (reference sequence).

The CDR3 bases are TGTGCCAGTAGTATTGTGGACAGGTTATACAATGGCAAGCAGTTCTTC. Translation: CASSIVDRLYNGKQFF. This sequence joins TRBV19 and TRBJ2-1; 7 nucleotides agree with TRBD1. V dropped 3 bases and J dropped 11; count of bases not matched to a gene: 16. Germline CDR1 reads LNHDA; CDR2 reads SQIVND (reference sequence). The CDR3 has 16 amino acids.

There are many counts of this clonotype. The gene calls are TRBV5-1 and TRBJ2-1; D might be TRBD2 (10 bases). The V end was cut by 4 bases, the J end by 7 bases, with 18 bases between. CDR1 is SGHRS, CDR2 YFSETQ, per germline. The CDR3 extends over 15 amino acids. The CDR3 spells CASSQRGGTGNEQFF. In DNA, the CDR3 is TGCGCCAGCAGCCAGCGGGGGGGGACAGGGAATGAGCAGTTCTTC.

J is TRBJ1-1 and V is TRBV7-2, with D unresolved. The V end lost 3 bases, the J end lost 0 bases, and 11 bases lay between the germline ends. Germline CDR1 and CDR2: SGHTA and FQGNSA. The CDR3 loop spans 15 amino acids. The CDR3 region is CASSFSARLNTEAFF. The DNA for the CDR3 is TGTGCCAGCAGCTTTTCCGCCAGGCTGAACACTGAAGCTTTCTTT.

This sequence joins TRBV5-1 and TRBJ1-1, with D perhaps matching TRBD1 (5 bases). Germline V gene sequence: CDR1 SGHRS, CDR2 YFSETQ. The CDR3 loop spans 14 amino acids. Deletions cut 4 bases from V and 7 bases from J, with 17 bases between. The CDR3 protein is CASSPWDGGIEAFF. DNA of the CDR3: TGCGCCAGCAGCCCCTGGGACGGAGGGATTGAAGCTTTCTTT.

This CDR3 is CASSLIGLSTDTQYF. CDR3 DNA: TGTGCCAGCAGTTTAATTGGACTCAGCACAGATACGCAGTATTTT. V usage is TRBV27 and J usage is TRBJ2-3; a possible D gene is TRBD2 (5 bases). The germline CDR1 and CDR2 sequences are MNHEY and SMNVEV (reference sequence). V was cut by 2 bases and J by 0 bases, with 9 bases left in between. CDR3 size: 15 residues.

V is TRBV6-6 and J is TRBJ1-4; D not resolved. The CDR3 has 13 residues. V lost 7 bases and J lost 8, with 14 bases in between. Germline-derived CDR1 and CDR2 are MNHNY and SVGAGI (reference sequence). CDR3 DNA sequence: TGTGCCAGCATCGGCGGGTTGAGCGAAAAACTGTTTTTT. Protein: CASIGGLSEKLFF.

This clonotype was seen at least ten times. The chain couples TRBV7-2 to TRBJ2-3; no firm D call. Germline assignment: CDR1 SGHTA and CDR2 FQGNSA. The CDR3 is 12 residues long. V shed 5 bases and J shed 6 bases, with 9 bases lying between them. In DNA, the CDR3 is TGTGCCAGCAGCCCAACGTTGGATACGCAGTATTTT. This codes for CASSPTLDTQYF.

This clonotype was seen more than once but under ten times. The V gene is TRBV6-5, the J gene TRBJ2-1, with TRBD2 matching 11 bases. With V trimmed by 7 bases and J by 2 bases, 4 bases remained unmatched. CDR1 and CDR2 from the germline V gene are MNHEY and SVGAGI. The CDR3 runs to 15 residues. The CDR3 sequence: CASKSSGGTYNEQFF. The CDR3 coding sequence is TGTGCCAGCAAATCTAGCGGGGGGACCTACAATGAGCAGTTCTTC.

The gene calls are TRBV6-6 and TRBJ1-2; TRBD1 is a possible D gene (6 bases). V was shortened by 6 bases and J by 7 bases, with 15 bases between the two germline ends. The CDR3 is 13 residues long. From germline, CDR1 is MNHNY and CDR2 SVGAGI (reference sequence). CDR3 sequence: CASRPGQPLGYTF. The CDR3 DNA reads TGTGCCAGCAGGCCAGGACAGCCCCTTGGCTACACCTTC.

This clonotype has only one observation. The rearrangement joins TRBV12-3 or TRBV12-4 to TRBJ1-1, with D perhaps TRBD1 (5 bases). There are 13 residues in the CDR3. V lost 4 bases and J 5 bases, leaving 11 bases between the germline ends. The CDR3 here is CASSSHQGTEAFF. Here the CDR3 DNA reads TGTGCCAGCAGTTCTCACCAGGGTACTGAAGCTTTCTTT.

This clonotype was counted ten times or more. The gene calls are TRBV5-1 and TRBJ2-4; D is unclear. The germline V gene encodes CDR1 SGHRS and CDR2 YFSETQ. Trimming removed 4 bases from V and 0 bases from J, with 8 bases in between. The CDR3 extends over 14 amino acids. CDR3 DNA: TGCGCCAGCAGCCCGACACTAGCCAAAAACATTCAGTACTTC. It encodes CASSPTLAKNIQYF.

The gene calls are TRBV20-1 and TRBJ2-2; TRBD1 aligns across 8 bases. With V trimmed by 5 bases and J by 6 bases, 5 bases remained unmatched. The CDR3 has 13 residues. The germline V gene encodes CDR1 DFQATT and CDR2 SNEGSKA (reference sequence). CDR3 sequence reads: CSALDREPGELFF. The DNA for the CDR3 is TGCAGTGCTTTGGACAGGGAACCCGGGGAGCTGTTTTTT.

This clonotype appeared many times. The chain is built from TRBV27 and TRBJ2-3; no firm D call. With 3 bases removed from V and 3 bases from J, the gap between germline ends came to 10 bases. Germline CDR1 and CDR2: MNHEY and SMNVEV (reference sequence). This CDR3 contains 14 residues. CDR3 in amino acids: CASSFLGSTDTQYF. CDR3 nucleotide sequence: TGTGCCAGCAGTTTCCTTGGTTCAACAGATACGCAGTATTTT.

This clonotype has at least ten counts. CDR3 amino acids: CASSARTTDTGELFF. The DNA of the CDR3 is TGTGCCAGCAGCGCCCGGACCACAGACACCGGGGAGCTGTTTTTT. V is TRBV7-2 and J is TRBJ2-2; D remains ambiguous. The CDR3 spans 15 residues. Trimming cost V 5 bases and J 3 bases, with 13 bases left between them. Germline V gene data show CDR1 as SGHTA and CDR2 as FQGNSA.